A single sample is the source of the 5 T cell receptor beta chains below, sequenced in a study of blood T cell repertoires in COVID-19. TCRdb's table, derived via immunoSEQ multiplex PCR, lists solely in-frame clones and lacks some. Seen here are some 150,000 clones, about 89% observed once, and the top ten hold roughly 2.9%. The specimen sequenced was peripheral blood. These receptors all stem from a man aged 55-75 years with active or convalescent COVID-19.

The genes are TRBV2 and TRBJ2-5; 7 bases agree with TRBD2. Germline V gives CDR1 SNHLY, CDR2 FYNNEI. Trimming took 6 bases from V and 0 from J; bases not matched to a gene: 4. The length of the CDR3 is 14 residues. CDR3 loop: CASSPGRNQETQYF. CDR3 nucleotides: TGTGCCAGCAGCCCCGGGAGGAACCAAGAGACCCAGTACTTC.

V and J are TRBV19 and TRBJ1-5; D not resolved. The V gene's germline CDR1 is LNHDA and CDR2 SQIVND (reference sequence). This CDR3 region has 16 residues. V gave up 1 base and J gave up 1 base, with 11 bases separating them. Written as DNA, the CDR3 is TGTGCCAGTAGTATAGGGCGGGGAGTAAGCAATCAGCCCCAGCATTTT. Translated, it gives CASSIGRGVSNQPQHF.

The V gene is TRBV19, the J gene TRBJ2-5; weak D call: TRBD1 (6 bases). Germline CDR1 reads LNHDA; CDR2 reads SQIVND (reference sequence). Trimming took 2 bases from V and 5 from J, leaving 18 bases between them. CDR3 length: 16 amino acids. The CDR3 bases are TGTGCCAGTAGTATACGGAACCAGGGGTCGTGGGAGACCCAGTACTTC. Amino acid sequence: CASSIRNQGSWETQYF.

The genes are TRBV18 and TRBJ1-2, with 7 bases lining up with TRBD1. CDR3 length equals 15 residues. CDR1 KGHSH and CDR2 LQKENI come from the germline V gene. The V gene end was trimmed by 0 bases and the J gene end by 3 bases; junction bases not matched to a gene: 4. As DNA, the CDR3 is TGTGCCAGCTCACCACCGGAAGGGGGCTACTATGGCTACACCTTC. Its protein product is CASSPPEGGYYGYTF.

J is TRBJ2-1 and V is TRBV30; unclear D gene. Trimming cost V 2 bases and J 8 bases, with 10 bases left between them. Germline-derived CDR1 and CDR2 are GTSNPN and SVGIG (reference sequence). The CDR3 is made up of 12 amino acids. DNA for the CDR3: TGTGCCTGGAGTTTAGATATCCATGAGCAGTTCTTC. It specifies CAWSLDIHEQFF.